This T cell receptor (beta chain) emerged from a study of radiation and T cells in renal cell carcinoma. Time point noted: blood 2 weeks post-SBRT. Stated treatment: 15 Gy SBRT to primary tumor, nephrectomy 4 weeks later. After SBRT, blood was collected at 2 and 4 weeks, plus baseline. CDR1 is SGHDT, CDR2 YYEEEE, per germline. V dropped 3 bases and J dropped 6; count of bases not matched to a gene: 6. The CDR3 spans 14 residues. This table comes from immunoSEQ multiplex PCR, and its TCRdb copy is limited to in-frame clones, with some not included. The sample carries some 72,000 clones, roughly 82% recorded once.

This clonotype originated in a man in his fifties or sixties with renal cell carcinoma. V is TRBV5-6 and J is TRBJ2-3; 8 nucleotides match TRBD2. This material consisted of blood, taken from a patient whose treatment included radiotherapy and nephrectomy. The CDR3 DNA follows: TGTGCCAGCAGCTCGGGACTAGGTACGGATACGCAGTATTTT. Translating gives CASSSGLGTDTQYF.